The 25 T cell receptor beta chains listed next were all sequenced from one sample in a study of Graves' ophthalmopathy and Graves' hyperthyroidism. Transcripts of RNA were the source for amplifying TCR beta CDR3 regions. Second-round multiplex PCR came after first-round RT-PCR with HTBI primers. TCRdb re-analysed the multiplex PCR reads in MiXCR, keeping a single row per CDR3 protein. The sample shows roughly 300,000 distinct CDR3 sequences, roughly 15% of them seen only once. Specimen: peripheral blood. The receptors were gathered from an adult man with Graves' ophthalmopathy.

Of note for this clonotype: A read error may explain this, as a much larger clone is one base away. The CDR3 does not close with the conserved phenylalanine or tryptophan, likely indicating a read error. J is TRBJ2-2 and V is TRBV29-1; 7 bases map to TRBD1. The V gene's germline CDR1 is SQVTM and CDR2 ANQGSEA. The CDR3 is 12 residues long. The junction had 3 bases not matched to a gene; V was cut back by 7 bases and J by 4 bases. The CDR3 DNA reads TGCAGCGGAGGACAGGTCACCGGGGAGCTGTTTGTT. Its protein is CSGGQVTGELFV.

This clonotype was seen repeatedly, ten times or more. The gene calls are TRBV6-2 or TRBV6-3 and TRBJ2-5, with 10 bases lining up with TRBD2. The V gene end was trimmed by 6 bases and the J gene end by 4 bases; junction bases not matched to a gene: 14. This CDR3 is 17 amino acids long. Germline CDR1 MNHEY, CDR2 SVGEGT. CDR3 loop: CASRNTLASGRGETQYF. CDR3 in DNA: TGTGCCAGCAGGAACACCTTGGCTAGCGGGAGAGGAGAGACCCAGTACTTC.

The chain couples TRBV28 to TRBJ2-7; TRBD1 aligns across 7 bases. Looked up from germline, CDR1 is MDHEN and CDR2 is SYDVKM. The CDR3 runs 17 residues. V trimming: 9 bases; J trimming: 2 bases; junction bases outside the gene matches: 19. CDR3 DNA sequence: TGTGCCAGTCTGCCCAACGGGTGGGGGACAGAAACCTACGAGCAGTACTTC. Protein product: CASLPNGWGTETYEQYF. Full variable domain (outside the CDR3, taken from reference TRBV28 and TRBJ2-7): DVKVTQSSRYLVKRTGEKVFLECVQDMDHENMFWYRQDPGLGLRLIYFSYDVKMKEKGDIPEGYSVSREKKERFSLILESASTNQTSMYLCASLPNGWGTETYEQYFGPGTRLTVT.

This clonotype was seen at least ten times. The chain employs TRBV24-1 and TRBJ1-1; maybe TRBD1 (5 bases). CDR3 length: 13 amino acids. The V end lost 7 bases, the J end lost 3 bases, and 11 bases lay between the germline ends. The germline V gene encodes CDR1 KGHDR and CDR2 SFDVKD. CDR3 in amino acids: CATRRRGDTEAFF. The CDR3 bases are TGTGCCACCAGAAGGAGAGGGGACACTGAAGCTTTCTTT.

This clonotype was found many times. The chain employs TRBV27 and TRBJ1-5; D gene ambiguous. CDR1 and CDR2 (germline): MNHEY, SMNVEV (reference sequence). V gave up 4 bases and J gave up 0 bases, with 10 bases separating them. This CDR3 comprises 15 residues. The CDR3 is CASSSTANSNQPQHF. In DNA form, the CDR3 reads TGTGCCAGCAGTTCAACAGCGAATAGCAATCAGCCCCAGCATTTT.

In this sample, this clonotype turned up many times. The chain recombines TRBV30 with TRBJ1-1, with TRBD1 as a possible D gene (5 bases). The CDR3 length is 12 residues. Germline V gene lookup returns CDR1 GTSNPN and CDR2 SVGIG (reference sequence). Trimming left V 1 base short and J 7 bases short, with 10 bases between. CDR3 nucleotides: TGTGCCTGGAGTGAGAACAGGAATGAAGCTTTCTTT. This gives the protein CAWSENRNEAFF.

This clonotype was recorded many times. The chain is built from TRBV11-2 and TRBJ2-2, with TRBD1 as a possible D gene (6 bases). V lost 5 bases to trimming and J lost 0 bases, with 16 bases between them. From germline, CDR1 is SGHAT and CDR2 FQNNGV. The CDR3 consists of 17 residues. CDR3 DNA sequence: TGTGCCAGCAGCAACCAAAGACAGGCTGCGAACACCGGGGAGCTGTTTTTT. Translation: CASSNQRQAANTGELFF. The full variable domain, rest sourced from reference TRBV11-2 and TRBJ2-2, is EAGVAQSPRYKIIEKRQSVAFWCNPISGHATLYWYQQILGQGPKLLIQFQNNGVVDDSQLPKDRFSAERLKGVDSTLKIQPAKLEDSAVYLCASSNQRQAANTGELFFGEGSRLTVL.

This clonotype was counted at least ten times. This rearrangement joins TRBV6-2 or TRBV6-3 to TRBJ2-6; D unresolved. The CDR3 length is 14 residues. The germline CDR1 and CDR2 sequences are MNHEY and SVGEGT. With 4 bases removed from V and 0 bases from J, the gap between germline ends came to 4 bases. The CDR3 loop reads CASSWFSGANVLTF. CDR3 coding DNA: TGTGCCAGCAGTTGGTTCTCTGGGGCCAACGTCCTGACTTTC.

This clonotype came up many times. A single base separates this from a much larger clone, so it may be a read error. The V and J genes are TRBV5-1 and TRBJ2-7; D may match TRBD1 or TRBD2 (6 bases each). Per germline, CDR1 SGHRS and CDR2 YFSETQ. The CDR3 is 14 residues long. The CDR3 spells CASSPGASTYERYF. The DNA of the CDR3 is TGCGCCAGCAGCCCGGGGGCGAGCACCTACGAGCGGTACTTC.

This clonotype was counted many times. The CDR3 nucleotides read TGTGCCAGCAGCTCCCCCCGCGTAGCCAAAAACATTCAGTACTTC. Protein sequence: CASSSPRVAKNIQYF. J is TRBJ2-4 and V is TRBV11-2; D gene uncertain. This CDR3 is built from 15 residues. Germline V gene sequence: CDR1 SGHAT, CDR2 FQNNGV. The germline V and J ends were trimmed by 4 bases and 0 bases, with 10 bases remaining between them.

This clonotype has just a few counts. This chain joins TRBV18 and TRBJ1-1, with unresolved D. CDR3 length: 15 amino acids. CDR1 and CDR2 from the germline V gene are KGHSH and LQKENI. V lost 5 bases, J lost 2 bases, and 15 bases lay in between. As DNA, the CDR3 is TGTGCCAGCTCAAGTAGTCGGCAGCAAAACACTGAAGCTTTCTTT. Its translation: CASSSSRQQNTEAFF. The entire variable domain, with the rest obtained from reference TRBV18 and TRBJ1-1, is as follows: NAGVMQNPRHLVRRRGQEARLRCSPMKGHSHVYWYRQLPEEGLKFMVYLQKENIIDESGMPKERFSAEFPKEGPSILRIQQVVRGDSAAYFCASSSSRQQNTEAFFGQGTRLTVV.

This clonotype was counted only a few times. This rearrangement joins TRBV18 to TRBJ1-3, with 11 bases identical to TRBD1. Germline trimming cut 4 bases from V and 2 bases from J; bases unmatched to any gene: 10. Germline values: CDR1 KGHSH, CDR2 LQKENI. The CDR3 runs 18 residues. The DNA of the CDR3 is TGTGCCAGCTCACACCGGACAGGGGGCGACGGGACTGGAAACACCATATATTTT. Its protein product is CASSHRTGGDGTGNTIYF.

This clonotype was seen at least ten times. The chain joins TRBV2 to TRBJ2-7; TRBD2 aligns across 9 bases. Per the germline V gene, CDR1 is SNHLY and CDR2 is FYNNEI. With V trimmed by 8 bases and J by 3 bases, 11 bases remained unmatched. This CDR3 contains 15 residues. The CDR3 nucleotides are TGTGCCAGCGCAAGAACCGGGACTAGCCGCTACGAGCAGTACTTC. Its translation: CASARTGTSRYEQYF.

As concerns this clonotype: A much larger clone lies one base from this, so it may be a read error. The chain employs TRBV19 and TRBJ2-7, with D perhaps TRBD2 (5 bases). The CDR3 has 14 residues. CDR1 is LNHDA, CDR2 SQIVND, per germline (reference sequence). The CDR3 coding sequence is TGTGCCAGTAGTATCGCAGGAGGAGCCTACGAGCATTACTTC. Its protein product is CASSIAGGAYEHYF.

This clonotype showed up many times. J is TRBJ2-2 and V is TRBV9, with 7 bases aligning to TRBD2. The CDR3 extends over 16 amino acids. CDR1 and CDR2 (germline): SGDLS, YYNGEE. V gave up 0 bases and J gave up 2 bases; unmatched junction bases: 4. CDR3 loop: CASSVGGRANTGELFF. In DNA, the CDR3 is TGTGCCAGCAGCGTAGGGGGGAGGGCTAACACCGGGGAGCTGTTTTTT. Filled out from reference TRBV9 and TRBJ2-2, the complete variable domain reads DSGVTQTPKHLITATGQRVTLRCSPRSGDLSVYWYQQSLDQGLQFLIQYYNGEERAKGNILERFSAQQFPDLHSELNLSSLELGDSALYFCASSVGGRANTGELFFGEGSRLTVL.

In this sample, this clonotype turned up once. The gene calls are TRBV24-1 and TRBJ2-7, with D perhaps being TRBD1 or TRBD2 (5 bases each). This CDR3 has 17 residues. V was cut by 0 bases and J by 4 bases, with 18 bases left in between. Germline loops: CDR1 KGHDR, CDR2 SFDVKD. The CDR3 spells CATSDLYPGRTLYEQYF. In DNA form, the CDR3 reads TGTGCCACCAGTGATTTGTATCCGGGACGGACCCTTTACGAGCAGTACTTC.

At least ten counts were recorded for this clonotype. The CDR3 nucleotides read TGTGCCAGCAGCCAAGATGTCCCTGGAAACACCATATATTTT. This encodes CASSQDVPGNTIYF. The chain joins TRBV3-1 to TRBJ1-3; D is ambiguous. Germline V lookup: CDR1 LGHDT, CDR2 YNNKEL (reference sequence). The V gene lost 0 bases and the J gene lost 2 bases, with 5 bases spanning the gap. This CDR3 is 14 amino acids long.

In its sample, this clonotype was seen many times. The chain has TRBV7-2 and TRBJ1-1; D is uncertain. The CDR3 sequence is 12 residues long. V was cut by 1 base and J by 9 bases, with 9 bases left in between. The germline V gene has CDR1 SGHTA and CDR2 FQGNSA. The CDR3 coding sequence is TGTGCCAGCAGCTTAGACCCCCCGAAAGCTTTCTTT. This codes for CASSLDPPKAFF.

This clonotype was counted ten times or more. This chain links TRBV18 with TRBJ1-6, with 9 bases fitting TRBD1. V shed 2 bases and J 9 bases; nucleotides not matched to a gene: 5. The CDR3 length is 15 residues. Germline V gives CDR1 KGHSH, CDR2 LQKENI. CDR3 loop: CASSPSDRGASPLHF. Here the CDR3 DNA reads TGTGCCAGCTCACCATCGGACAGGGGAGCTTCACCCCTCCACTTT.

The V and J genes are TRBV20-1 and TRBJ1-1; 7 nucleotides agree with TRBD1. This CDR3 comprises 14 residues. V was pared by 4 bases and J by 4 bases, with 9 bases of the junction left unmatched. The V gene's germline CDR1 is DFQATT and CDR2 SNEGSKA (reference sequence). CDR3 sequence: CSATHHRGITEAFF. The DNA for the CDR3 is TGCAGTGCTACCCATCACAGGGGTATCACTGAAGCTTTCTTT.

Worth noting for this clonotype: Just one base apart from a much larger clone, this may be a read error. The conserved phenylalanine or tryptophan normally closing the CDR3 is absent here, so this likely arose from a read error. The chain links TRBV3-1 to TRBJ2-5, with TRBD2 matching 7 bases. The DNA matches TRBJ2-7 better at its end, which makes the J call doubtful. Germline CDR1 LGHDT, CDR2 YNNKEL (reference sequence). CDR3 length equals 16 residues. CDR3 in DNA: TGTGCCAGCAGCCAAGTACTAGCGAAGCCGACCTACGAGCAGTACCTC. It translates to CASSQVLAKPTYEQYL.

This clonotype is a singleton in its sample. The gene calls are TRBV12-3 or TRBV12-4 and TRBJ1-1; D possibly corresponds to TRBD1 (5 bases). V dropped 3 bases and J dropped 2 bases, with 7 bases sitting between them. The CDR3 runs to 13 residues. The chain's CDR3 is CASSFRDNTEAFF. The CDR3 DNA is TGTGCCAGCAGTTTTAGGGACAACACTGAAGCTTTCTTT.

This clonotype appeared a few times. The chain uses TRBV6-1 and TRBJ1-2; perhaps TRBD1 as D (6 bases). The CDR3 is 14 residues long. Germline V lookup: CDR1 MNHNS, CDR2 SASEGT. V lost 6 bases, J lost 8 bases, and 19 bases lay in between. As DNA, the CDR3 is TGTGCCAGCAGACCAACCGCAGGGGCGGAAGGCTACACCTTC. This encodes CASRPTAGAEGYTF.

The chain is built from TRBV24-1 and TRBJ1-1; D might be TRBD1 (5 bases). This CDR3 region has 13 residues. Germline V gene lookup returns CDR1 KGHDR and CDR2 SFDVKD. Trimming cost V 6 bases and J 3 bases, with 10 bases left between them. CDR3 nucleotides: TGTGCCACCAGTAGGGGCCACGACACTGAAGCTTTCTTT. It specifies CATSRGHDTEAFF.

This clonotype was counted a few times. The CDR3: CASSVWGKTSEAFF. The CDR3 coding sequence is TGTGCCAGCAGTGTATGGGGGAAAACGTCTGAAGCTTTCTTT. This sequence joins TRBV6-1 and TRBJ1-1; D is perhaps TRBD1 (5 bases). The V end was cut by 4 bases, the J end by 6 bases, with 15 bases between. The CDR3 length is 14 residues. Germline V gives CDR1 MNHNS, CDR2 SASEGT.